This is a list of T cell receptor beta chains from one sample in a study of molecular identifiers for immune sequencing clone quantification. TCRdb redid the calling of the PCR reads with MiXCR, one entry per CDR3 protein. Among over 600,000 distinct CDR3 sequences listed, 15% to 20% were seen once. The sequenced sample was naive CD8+ T cells from blood, with Jurkat cell RNA spiked in. These receptors were collected from a human donor in good health. Some libraries in this study had Jurkat cell RNA spiked in. The CDR3 runs from the conserved cysteine through the conserved F or W. The order of the fields is V gene, D gene, J gene, clone size, CDR3 DNA, CDR3 protein. D genes are given only for firm matches. Rows may omit the clone size; those that give it use once, few, many or a size class.

>TRBV4-3|.|TRBJ2-7|many
TGCGCCAGCAGCCAATATGGAGGGAGCTCCTACGAGCAGTACTTC
CASSQYGGSSYEQYF
>TRBV11-2|TRBD1|TRBJ2-7|many
TGTGCCAGCAGCTTTCCCGGGACAGGGTTTAGCGACGAGCAGTACTTC
CASSFPGTGFSDEQYF
>TRBV9|TRBD2|TRBJ2-3|many
TGTGCCAGCAGCGTACCTACCGGGACTAGCGTTTCAGATACGCAGTATTTT
CASSVPTGTSVSDTQYF
>TRBV12-3/TRBV12-4|TRBD2|TRBJ2-1|many
TGTGCCAGCAGCTTAGCGGGGGGTTGGTTCTTC
CASSLAGGWFF
>TRBV9|.|TRBJ2-6|many
TGTGCCAGCAGTACAGGCGACTCTGGGGCCAACGTCCTGACTTTC
CASSTGDSGANVLTF
>TRBV28|TRBD2|TRBJ2-1|.
TGTGCCAGCAGCCCGGGACTAGCGGGTACCGACACCAATGAGCAGTTCTTC
CASSPGLAGTDTNEQFF
>TRBV7-8|TRBD1|TRBJ1-2|few
TGTGCCAGCAGCTTAGCTAGACAGGGGAATTACTATGGCTACACCTTC
CASSLARQGNYYGYTF
>TRBV6-1|.|TRBJ1-1|many
TGTGCCAGCAGTGAACAGACAGGAATGAACACTGAAGCTTTCTTT
CASSEQTGMNTEAFF
>TRBV24-1|TRBD1|TRBJ1-2|few
TGTGCCACCAGTGATTCGATCGGGACAGAGCCGCGGGGCTACACCTTC
CATSDSIGTEPRGYTF
>TRBV7-9|.|TRBJ1-1|many
TGTGCCAGCAGTCCGGACCCGGGGACTGAAGCTTTCTTT
CASSPDPGTEAFF
>TRBV27|TRBD1|TRBJ2-7|many
TGTGCCAGCAGTCTATGGACAGGGGGATTGTTAGAGCAGTACTTC
CASSLWTGGLLEQYF
>TRBV19|.|TRBJ1-6|.
TGTGCCAGTAGTATCTGGGAGAGTTCACCCCTCCACTTT
CASSIWESSPLHF
>TRBV20-1|TRBD2|TRBJ2-5|.
TGCAGTGCTAGAATAGCGGGGGGCCAAGAGACCCAGTACTTC
CSARIAGGQETQYF
>TRBV29-1|TRBD2|TRBJ2-7|many
TGCAGCGTCCAGACTAGCGGGAACGAGCAGTACTTC
CSVQTSGNEQYF
>TRBV7-2|.|TRBJ2-7|.
TGTGCCAGCAGCAATACAGGGTACCACGAGCAGTGCTTC
CASSNTGYHEQCF
>TRBV29-1|TRBD1|TRBJ2-1|few
TGCAGCGTGACCGGGACAGGGTACTACAATGAGCAGTTCTTC
CSVTGTGYYNEQFF
>TRBV6-5|.|TRBJ2-5|many
TGTGCCAGCAGCCCCCGACTAGGGTTCAGAGAGACCCAGTACTTC
CASSPRLGFRETQYF
>TRBV19|TRBD1|TRBJ1-1|few
TGTGCCAGTAAAATAGGGGGCATCACTGAAGCTTTCTTT
CASKIGGITEAFF
>TRBV4-2|TRBD2|TRBJ2-5|once
TGTGCCAGCAGCCAAATACGGGGGGAAGGAAGAGAGACCCAGTACTTC
CASSQIRGEGRETQYF
>TRBV30|TRBD1|TRBJ2-1|.
TGTGCCTGGAGCCGACCGGGACAGGGTTTTTTTGTGTCTTACAATGAGCAGTTCTTC
CAWSRPGQGFFVSYNEQFF
>TRBV28|TRBD1|TRBJ2-7|many
TGTGCCACAAGTCTGGGACAGGGCCTCTCCTACGAGCAGTACTTC
CATSLGQGLSYEQYF